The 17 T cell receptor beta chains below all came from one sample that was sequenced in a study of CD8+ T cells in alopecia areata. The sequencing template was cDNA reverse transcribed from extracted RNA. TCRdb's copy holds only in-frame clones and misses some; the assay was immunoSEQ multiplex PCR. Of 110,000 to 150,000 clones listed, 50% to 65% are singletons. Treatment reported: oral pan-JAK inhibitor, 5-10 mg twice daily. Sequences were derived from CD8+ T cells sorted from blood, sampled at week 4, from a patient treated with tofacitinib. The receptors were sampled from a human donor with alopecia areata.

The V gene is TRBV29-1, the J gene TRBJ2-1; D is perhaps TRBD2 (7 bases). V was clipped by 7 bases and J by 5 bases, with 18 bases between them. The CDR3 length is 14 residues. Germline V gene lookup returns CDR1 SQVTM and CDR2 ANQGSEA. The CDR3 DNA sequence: TGCAGCGGGGGAGGGACACGAGAAGACAATGAGCAGTTCTTC. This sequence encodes CSGGGTREDNEQFF.

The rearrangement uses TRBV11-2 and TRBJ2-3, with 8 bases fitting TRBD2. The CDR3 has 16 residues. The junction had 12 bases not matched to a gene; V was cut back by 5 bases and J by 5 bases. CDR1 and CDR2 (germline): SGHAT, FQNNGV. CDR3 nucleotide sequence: TGTGCCAGCAGCCGGCGCAGCGGGGGAACTGGAGATACGCAGTATTTT. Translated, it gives CASSRRSGGTGDTQYF.

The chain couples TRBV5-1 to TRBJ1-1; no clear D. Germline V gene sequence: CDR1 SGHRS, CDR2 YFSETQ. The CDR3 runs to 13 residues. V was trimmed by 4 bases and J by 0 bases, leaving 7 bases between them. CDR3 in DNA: TGCGCCAGCAGCGCACGGATGAACACTGAAGCTTTCTTT. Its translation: CASSARMNTEAFF.

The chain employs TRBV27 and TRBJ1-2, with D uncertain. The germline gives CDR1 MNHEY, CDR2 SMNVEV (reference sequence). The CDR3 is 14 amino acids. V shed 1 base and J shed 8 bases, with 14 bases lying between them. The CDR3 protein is CASSLLGPLGGYTF. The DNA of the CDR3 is TGTGCCAGCAGTTTATTAGGGCCCCTTGGGGGCTACACCTTC.

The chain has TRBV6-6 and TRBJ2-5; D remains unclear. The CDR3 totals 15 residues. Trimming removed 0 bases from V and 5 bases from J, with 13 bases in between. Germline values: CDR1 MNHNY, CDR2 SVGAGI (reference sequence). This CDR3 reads CASSYSATPEETQYF. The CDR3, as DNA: TGTGCCAGCAGTTACTCGGCCACCCCCGAGGAGACCCAGTACTTC.

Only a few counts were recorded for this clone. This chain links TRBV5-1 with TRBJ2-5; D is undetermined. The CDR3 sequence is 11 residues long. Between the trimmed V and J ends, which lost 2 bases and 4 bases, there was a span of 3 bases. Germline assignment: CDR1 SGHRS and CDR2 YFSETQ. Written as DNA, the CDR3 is TGCGCCAGCAGCTTCGGAGAGACCCAGTACTTC. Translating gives CASSFGETQYF.

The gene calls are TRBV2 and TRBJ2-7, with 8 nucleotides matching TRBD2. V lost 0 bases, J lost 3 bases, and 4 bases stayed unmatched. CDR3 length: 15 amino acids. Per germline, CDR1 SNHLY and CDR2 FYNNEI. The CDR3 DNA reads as TGTGCCAGCAGTGAAGCCGGGACTAGTGTCTACGAGCAGTACTTC. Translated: CASSEAGTSVYEQYF.

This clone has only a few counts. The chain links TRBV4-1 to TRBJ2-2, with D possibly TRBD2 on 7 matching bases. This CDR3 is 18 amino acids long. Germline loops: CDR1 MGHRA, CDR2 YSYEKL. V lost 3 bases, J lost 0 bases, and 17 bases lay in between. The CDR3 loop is CASSHPKGGGSNTGELFF. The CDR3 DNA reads TGCGCCAGCAGCCACCCTAAAGGCGGGGGCTCGAACACCGGGGAGCTGTTTTTT.

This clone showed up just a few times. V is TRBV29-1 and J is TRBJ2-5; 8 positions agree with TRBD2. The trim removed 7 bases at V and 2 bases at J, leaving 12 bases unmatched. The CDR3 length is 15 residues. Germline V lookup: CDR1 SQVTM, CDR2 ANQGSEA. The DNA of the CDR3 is TGCAGCGCGGAAGGTAGCGGGGTCCGTCAAGAGACCCAGTACTTC. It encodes CSAEGSGVRQETQYF. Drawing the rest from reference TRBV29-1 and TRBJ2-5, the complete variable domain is SAVISQKPSRDICQRGTSLTIQCQVDSQVTMMFWYRQQPGQSLTLIATANQGSEATYESGFVIDKFPISRPNLTFSTLTVSNMSPEDSSIYLCSAEGSGVRQETQYFGPGTRLLVL.

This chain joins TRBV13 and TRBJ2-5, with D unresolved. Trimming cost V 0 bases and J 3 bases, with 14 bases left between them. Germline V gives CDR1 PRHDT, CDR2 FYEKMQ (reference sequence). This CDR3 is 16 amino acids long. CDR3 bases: TGTGCCAGCAGCTTAGGCCTGGGATATGATGAAGAGACCCAGTACTTC. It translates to CASSLGLGYDEETQYF.

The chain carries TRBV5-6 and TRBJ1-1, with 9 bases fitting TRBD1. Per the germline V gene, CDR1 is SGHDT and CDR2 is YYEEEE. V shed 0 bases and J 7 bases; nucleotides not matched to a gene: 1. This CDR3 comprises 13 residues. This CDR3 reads CASSLEGQGEAFF. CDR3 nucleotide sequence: TGTGCCAGCAGCTTGGAGGGACAGGGTGAAGCTTTCTTT.

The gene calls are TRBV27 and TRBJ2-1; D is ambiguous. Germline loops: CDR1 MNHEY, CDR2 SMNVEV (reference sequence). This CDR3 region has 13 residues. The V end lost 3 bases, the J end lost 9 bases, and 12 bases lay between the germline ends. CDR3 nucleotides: TGTGCCAGCAGTTTTGGGGATTGGGGTGAGCAGTTCTTC. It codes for CASSFGDWGEQFF.

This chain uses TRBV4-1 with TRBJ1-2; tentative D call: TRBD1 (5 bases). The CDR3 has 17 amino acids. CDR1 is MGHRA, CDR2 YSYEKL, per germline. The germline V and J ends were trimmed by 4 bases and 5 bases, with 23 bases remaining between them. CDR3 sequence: CASSPNLGGDRRYGYTF. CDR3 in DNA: TGCGCCAGCAGCCCGAACCTGGGGGGGGACCGAAGATATGGCTACACCTTC.

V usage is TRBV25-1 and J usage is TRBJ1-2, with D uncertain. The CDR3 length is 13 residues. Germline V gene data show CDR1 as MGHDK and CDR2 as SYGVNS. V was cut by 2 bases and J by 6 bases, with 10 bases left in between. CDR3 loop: CASSEHHGDGYTF. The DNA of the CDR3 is TGTGCCAGCAGTGAACATCACGGTGATGGCTACACCTTC.

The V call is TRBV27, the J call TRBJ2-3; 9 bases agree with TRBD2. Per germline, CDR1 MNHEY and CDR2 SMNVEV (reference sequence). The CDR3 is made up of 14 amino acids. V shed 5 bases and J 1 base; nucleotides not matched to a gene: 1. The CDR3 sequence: CASSERGGTDTQYF. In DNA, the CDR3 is TGTGCCAGCAGTGAGCGGGGGGGCACAGATACGCAGTATTTT.

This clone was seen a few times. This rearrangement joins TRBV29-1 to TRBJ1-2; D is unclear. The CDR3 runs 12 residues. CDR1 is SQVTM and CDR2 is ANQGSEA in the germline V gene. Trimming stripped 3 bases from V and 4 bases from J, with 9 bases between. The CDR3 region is CSVDSGSYGYTF. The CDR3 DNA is TGCAGCGTTGATTCCGGGAGCTATGGCTACACCTTC.

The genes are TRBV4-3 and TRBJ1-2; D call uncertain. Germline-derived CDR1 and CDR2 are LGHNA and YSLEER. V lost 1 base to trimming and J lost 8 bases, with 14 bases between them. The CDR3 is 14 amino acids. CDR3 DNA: TGCGCCAGCAGCCAAGCAGGCGCAGAAAGGGGCTACACCTTC. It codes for CASSQAGAERGYTF.